A selection of T cell receptor beta chains follows, all from one sample in a study of response to subunit inactivated influenza vaccine. TCRdb passed the RT-PCR reads through MiXCR, listing each CDR3 protein once. The profile shows 750,000 to 850,000 distinct CDR3 sequences, less than 20% of them singletons. Sequenced material: PBMCs from blood, taken around 5 days after vaccination. These receptors came from a man between 50 and 59 years old who received an inactivated influenza vaccine. Each CDR3 is given with its conserved first and last residue. D genes are given only for firm matches. The listing skips clone size in some rows; elsewhere it reads once, few, many or a size class.

>.|TRBD1|TRBJ1-1|TRBV10-3
CAIRAQGDHTEAFF
TGTGCCATCAGGGCACAGGGGGACCACACTGAAGCTTTCTTT
>many|TRBD2|TRBJ2-3|TRBV29-1
CSVFTSGRTDTQYF
TGCAGCGTCTTTACTAGCGGACGCACAGATACGCAGTATTTT
>few|.|TRBJ2-3|TRBV5-1
CASSLGGSTSTDTQYF
TGCGCCAGCAGCTTGGGGGGGTCTACTAGCACAGATACGCAGTATTTT
>.|.|TRBJ2-7|TRBV20-1
CSARGTLYEQYF
TGCAGTGCTAGAGGTACCTTGTACGAGCAGTACTTC
>.|.|TRBJ1-2|TRBV24-1
CATSDFTANGYTF
TGTGCCACCAGTGATTTCACGGCGAATGGCTACACCTTC
>.|TRBD1|TRBJ1-1|TRBV9
CASSVAGTEVEAFF
TGTGCCAGCAGCGTAGCTGGGACAGAAGTTGAAGCTTTCTTT
>.|.|TRBJ2-1|TRBV20-1
CSATRRSYGEQFF
TGCAGTGCTACGCGGAGATCCTATGGTGAGCAGTTCTTC
>few|TRBD1|TRBJ2-7|TRBV2
CASGGQGSGEQYF
TGTGCCAGCGGCGGACAGGGTTCGGGCGAGCAGTACTTC
>.|.|TRBJ2-5|TRBV14
CASSQRAGTQETQYF
TGTGCCAGCAGCCAACGTGCAGGAACGCAAGAGACCCAGTACTTC
>few|TRBD1|TRBJ1-6|TRBV12-3/TRBV12-4
CASKPGQSYNSPLHF
TGTGCCAGCAAGCCGGGACAGTCTTACAATTCACCCCTCCACTTT
>.|.|TRBJ2-7|TRBV2
CASSGTGRDEQYF
TGTGCCAGCAGTGGTACAGGGAGGGACGAGCAGTACTTC
>.|.|TRBJ2-7|TRBV29-1
CSVEDSESSYEQYF
TGCAGCGTTGAAGACTCTGAGAGCTCCTACGAGCAGTACTTC
>.|.|TRBJ2-4|TRBV11-2
CASSLREGIGIQYF
TGTGCCAGCAGCTTACGGGAAGGGATCGGCATTCAGTACTTC
>.|.|TRBJ2-3|TRBV7-2
CASSGGRVTLSTDTQYF
TGTGCCAGCAGCGGGGGGCGGGTGACCCTAAGCACAGATACGCAGTATTTT
>many|TRBD2|TRBJ2-5|TRBV5-6
CASSFAGGYQETQYF
TGTGCCAGCAGCTTCGCGGGAGGGTACCAAGAGACCCAGTACTTC
>.|TRBD1|TRBJ2-1|TRBV29-1
CSATGGYNEQFF
TGCAGCGCTACAGGGGGTTACAATGAGCAGTTCTTC
>.|.|TRBJ2-2|TRBV10-2
CASRSLDWIENTGELFF
TGCGCCAGCAGATCCTTGGACTGGATAGAGAACACCGGGGAGCTGTTTTTT
>.|.|TRBJ1-5|TRBV12-3/TRBV12-4
CASSLRGSYQPQHF
TGTGCCAGCAGTTTGAGAGGGTCCTATCAGCCCCAGCATTTT
>.|.|TRBJ2-7|TRBV7-2
CASSAHYEQYF
TGTGCCAGCAGCGCACACTACGAGCAGTACTTC
>many|TRBD2|TRBJ2-7|TRBV20-1
CSARDLKDGSGRSHEQYF
TGCAGTGCTAGAGATCTTAAAGATGGTAGCGGGAGATCCCACGAGCAGTACTTC
>many|TRBD1|TRBJ2-7|TRBV4-2
CASSQGQGDYEQYF
TGTGCCAGCAGCCAAGGACAGGGGGACTACGAGCAGTACTTC
>few|.|TRBJ2-2|TRBV4-3
CASSREIGGRNTGELFF
TGCGCCAGCAGCCGAGAAATCGGGGGCCGGAACACCGGGGAGCTGTTTTTT
>few|.|TRBJ1-2|TRBV19
CASRGRGMDGYTF
TGTGCCAGTAGAGGCAGGGGTATGGATGGCTACACCTTC
>many|.|TRBJ1-2|TRBV5-1
CASSLANIGNYGYTF
TGCGCCAGCAGCTTGGCCAATATTGGAAACTATGGCTACACCTTC
>.|.|TRBJ2-7|TRBV7-9
CASSLEWGTTSF
TGTGCCAGCAGCTTAGAATGGGGGACCACCTCTTTC
>few|TRBD1|TRBJ2-1|TRBV9
CASSVRQGLDNEQFF
TGTGCCAGCAGCGTACGACAGGGCTTGGACAATGAGCAGTTCTTC
>many|TRBD2|TRBJ2-7|TRBV19
CASSRTSGTAYEQYF
TGTGCCAGTAGCCGGACTAGCGGGACGGCCTACGAGCAGTACTTC
>once|.|TRBJ2-5|TRBV20-1
CSARVWGLSKETQYF
TGCAGTGCTAGAGTATGGGGATTATCAAAAGAGACCCAGTACTTC
>.|.|TRBJ2-6|TRBV7-2
CASSYSGPGANVLTF
TGTGCCAGCAGCTATAGCGGACCGGGGGCCAACGTCCTGACTTTC
>.|TRBD2|TRBJ2-5|TRBV9
CASSQSGSPQTSETQYF
TGTGCCAGCAGTCAAAGCGGGAGCCCCCAAACGAGCGAGACCCAGTACTTC
>.|.|TRBJ2-7|TRBV7-2
CASSLEAHQIYEQYF
TGTGCCAGCAGCTTAGAAGCGCACCAAATCTACGAGCAGTACTTC
>many|.|TRBJ2-7|TRBV7-2
CASSLEGQEGDEQYF
TGTGCCAGCAGCTTAGAGGGGCAGGAGGGTGACGAGCAGTACTTC
>few|TRBD2|TRBJ2-7|TRBV7-8
CASSTRTSGGSEQYF
TGTGCCAGCAGCACAAGGACTAGCGGAGGATCCGAGCAGTACTTC